The sequence of this T cell receptor beta chain was determined in a study of cytomegalovirus exposure and HLA in healthy donors. Findings of the study overall: An analysis was carried out at a later point. It showed that HLA-associated TCR beta chains were more clonally expanded than equally common non-associated chains. According to an earlier analysis, most TCR beta V segments yielded productive rearrangements about 90% or about 30% of the time.

V lost 6 bases to trimming and J lost 4 bases, with 9 bases between them. Germline V lookup: CDR1 MNHEY, CDR2 SMNVEV (reference sequence). The CDR3 length is 12 residues. Details on this clone: The antigen is undetermined.

As for the donors, each was a healthy bone marrow donor. Both 60 Vbeta primers and 13 Jbeta primers went into the PCR. Libraries were prepared by immunoSEQ multiplex PCR; TCRdb keeps only in-frame clonotypes and omits some of them. This repertoire includes under 200,000 clones. This sequence joins TRBV27 and TRBJ2-5; weak D call: TRBD2 (5 bases). The clonotype comes from a man younger than 40 in good health and CMV-seronegative. Input material: PBMCs. The CDR3 is CASSPGLETQYF. CDR3 sequence (DNA): TGTGCCAGCAGCCCGGGATTAGAGACCCAGTACTTC.